The T cell receptor (beta chain) under discussion was sequenced for a study of shared clonotypes between healthy human individuals. Study-wide results and limits: The rarefaction results pointed to incomplete sorted-subset sequencing despite large depth.

The data were produced by immunoSEQ multiplex PCR, yet TCRdb's version contains in-frame clones alone and is incomplete. The sample records more than 1 million clones, 78% being singletons. Worth noting for this clone: What it recognizes is unknown.

Per germline, CDR1 MDHEN and CDR2 SYDVKM. Trimming stripped 2 bases from V and 10 bases from J, with 22 bases between. The CDR3 sequence is 16 residues long. The clonotype was recovered from a man aged 18-30 years in good health. Some clones in this sample may be carry-over from other donors' samples. The chain is built from TRBV28 and TRBJ2-3; a weak D match, TRBD2 (7 bases). The sample taken for sequencing was memory CD4+ T cells from PBMCs. Subset given: CD45RA-negative fraction. CDR3 in DNA: TGTGCCAGCAGTTTACGAGGGGGGGCGTCCCCGGGGGCGCAGTATTTT. Amino acid sequence: CASSLRGGASPGAQYF.